The 11 T cell receptor beta chains below come from one sample, sequenced in a study of beta chain features in type 1 diabetes. The study reverse transcribed the entire isolated RNA, so it sequenced expressed TCRB transcripts. TCRdb keeps only in-frame clones here, not all; method: immunoSEQ multiplex PCR. The sample yields 240,000 or so clones, roughly 20% seen once. Overall study results and limits: Shortening that was moderate but significant affected the TCRB CDR3s of Type 1 diabetes patients in all four CD4+ subsets.

Their specific antigens are unknown. Specimen: naive CD4+ T cells from blood. These receptors all stem from a woman between 35 and 50 years old with type 1 diabetes.

The rearrangement joins TRBV5-1 to TRBJ2-5; TRBD2 aligns across 7 bases. The CDR3 sequence is 15 residues long. CDR1 is SGHRS and CDR2 is YFSETQ in the germline V gene. V lost 0 bases, J lost 2 bases, and 4 bases stayed unmatched. The CDR3 sequence is CASSLAASGQETQYF. Written as DNA, the CDR3 is TGCGCCAGCAGCTTGGCGGCTAGCGGACAAGAGACCCAGTACTTC.

The V call is TRBV2, the J call TRBJ2-5, with 7 bases fitting TRBD2. The CDR3 is 15 amino acids. Germline-derived CDR1 and CDR2 are SNHLY and FYNNEI. The junction had 7 bases not matched to a gene; V was cut back by 3 bases and J by 3 bases. CDR3: CASSDLAANKETQYF. The DNA for the CDR3 is TGTGCCAGCAGTGATCTAGCGGCAAACAAAGAGACCCAGTACTTC.

The rearrangement uses TRBV28 and TRBJ2-6; D remains ambiguous. The CDR3 totals 16 residues. The germline V gene has CDR1 MDHEN and CDR2 SYDVKM. Trimming stripped 7 bases from V and 7 bases from J, with 20 bases between. CDR3: CASTRGLTLGANVLTF. CDR3 nucleotide sequence: TGTGCCAGCACCCGTGGCCTAACCCTAGGAGCCAACGTCCTGACTTTC.

The chain is built from TRBV30 and TRBJ1-3; D is unresolved. CDR1 and CDR2 from the germline V gene are GTSNPN and SVGIG (reference sequence). V lost 2 bases and J 0 bases, leaving 11 bases between the germline ends. The CDR3 runs to 15 residues. The CDR3 sequence is CAWSSGLSSGNTIYF. The CDR3 bases are TGTGCCTGGAGTTCAGGACTGAGCTCTGGAAACACCATATATTTT. Full variable domain (outside the CDR3, taken from reference TRBV30 and TRBJ1-3): SQTIHQWPATLVQPVGSPLSLECTVEGTSNPNLYWYRQAAGRGLQLLFYSVGIGQISSEVPQNLSASRPQDRQFILSSKKLLLSDSGFYLCAWSSGLSSGNTIYFGEGSWLTVV.

Comment on this clone: Other DNA sequences in the sample encode the same CDR3. This sequence joins TRBV18 and TRBJ1-2; 8 bases line up with TRBD1. V shed 3 bases and J 5 bases; nucleotides not matched to a gene: 2. CDR1 KGHSH and CDR2 LQKENI come from the germline V gene. The CDR3 totals 13 residues. The CDR3: CASSPGQDYGYTF. The CDR3 DNA follows: TGTGCCAGCTCACCGGGACAGGATTATGGCTACACCTTC. Complete variable domain (other parts from reference TRBV18 and TRBJ1-2): NAGVMQNPRHLVRRRGQEARLRCSPMKGHSHVYWYRQLPEEGLKFMVYLQKENIIDESGMPKERFSAEFPKEGPSILRIQQVVRGDSAAYFCASSPGQDYGYTFGSGTRLTVV.

This clone occurred a few times. The rearrangement links TRBV19 to TRBJ1-6, with TRBD1 matching 9 bases. This CDR3 region has 16 residues. Germline V gene lookup returns CDR1 LNHDA and CDR2 SQIVND (reference sequence). Trimming at V came to 4 bases and at J to 7 bases, leaving 8 bases not matched to a gene. CDR3 sequence (DNA): TGTGCCAGTAGTAGCACCCGGGACAGGGAGAATTCACCCCTCCACTTT. This codes for CASSSTRDRENSPLHF.

The chain is built from TRBV7-3 and TRBJ1-1; D call uncertain. Trimming took 2 bases from V and 3 from J, leaving 7 bases between them. The germline V gene encodes CDR1 SGHTA and CDR2 FQGTGA. The CDR3 is 13 amino acids. CDR3 DNA: TGTGCCAGCAGCTTAGAGGCGGACACTGAAGCTTTCTTT. This gives the protein CASSLEADTEAFF.

The chain links TRBV7-9 to TRBJ2-1, with 13 bases that match TRBD2. Germline V CDR1 and CDR2: SEHNR, FQNEAQ (reference sequence). The CDR3 runs 17 residues. V lost 5 bases, J lost 6 bases, and 10 bases stayed unmatched. The CDR3 loop is CASSVSGTSGVVNEQFF. The CDR3 nucleotides read TGTGCCAGCAGCGTTTCCGGGACTAGCGGGGTTGTCAATGAGCAGTTCTTC. The whole variable domain, filled in from reference TRBV7-9 and TRBJ2-1, reads DTGVSQNPRHKITKRGQNVTFRCDPISEHNRLYWYRQTLGQGPEFLTYFQNEAQLEKSRLLSDRFSAERPKGSFSTLEIQRTEQGDSAMYLCASSVSGTSGVVNEQFFGPGTRLTVL.

This clone has a handful of counts. The gene calls are TRBV7-9 and TRBJ1-5; tentatively, D is TRBD1 (5 bases). Trimming left V 2 bases short and J 5 bases short, with 7 bases between. The CDR3 contains 13 residues. Germline loops: CDR1 SEHNR, CDR2 FQNEAQ (reference sequence). In nucleotides, the CDR3 is TGTGCCAGCAGCTTACTACAGGATCAGCCCCAGCATTTT. It yields the protein CASSLLQDQPQHF.

The V gene is TRBV10-3, the J gene TRBJ1-1; maybe TRBD1 (6 bases). Germline assignment: CDR1 ENHRY and CDR2 SYGVKD. Trimming stripped 2 bases from V and 9 bases from J, with 13 bases between. The CDR3 consists of 13 residues. The CDR3 region is CAISETRQGQAFF. CDR3 in DNA: TGTGCCATCAGTGAGACGCGGCAGGGGCAAGCTTTCTTT.

The gene calls are TRBV12-5 and TRBJ2-5, with D uncertain. Trimming stripped 4 bases from V and 5 bases from J, with 5 bases between. The CDR3 has 11 amino acids. Germline values: CDR1 LGHNT, CDR2 FRNRAP. The CDR3 nucleotides are TGTGCTAGTGGTTGGCGGGAGACCCAGTACTTC. This encodes CASGWRETQYF.